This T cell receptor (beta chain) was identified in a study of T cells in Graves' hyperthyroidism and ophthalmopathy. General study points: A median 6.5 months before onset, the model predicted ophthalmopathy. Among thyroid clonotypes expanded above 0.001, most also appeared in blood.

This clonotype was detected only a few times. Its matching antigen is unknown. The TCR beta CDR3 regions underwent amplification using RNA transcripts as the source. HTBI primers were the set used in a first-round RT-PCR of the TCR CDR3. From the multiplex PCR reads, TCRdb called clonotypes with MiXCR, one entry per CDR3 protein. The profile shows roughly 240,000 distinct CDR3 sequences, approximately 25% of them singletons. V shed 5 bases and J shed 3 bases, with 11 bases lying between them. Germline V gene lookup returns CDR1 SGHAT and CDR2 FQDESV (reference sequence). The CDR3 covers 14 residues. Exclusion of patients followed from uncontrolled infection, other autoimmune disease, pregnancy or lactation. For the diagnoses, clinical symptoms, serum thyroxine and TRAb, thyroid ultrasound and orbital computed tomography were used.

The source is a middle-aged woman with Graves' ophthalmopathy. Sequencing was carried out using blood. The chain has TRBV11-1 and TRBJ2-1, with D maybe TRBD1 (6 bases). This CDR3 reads CASSRQGFYNEQFF. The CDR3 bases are TGTGCCAGCAGCCGGCAGGGGTTCTACAATGAGCAGTTCTTC.